This T cell receptor (beta chain) was recorded in a study of OX40 agonist ivuxolimab in advanced cancers. The protocol was immunoSEQ multiplex PCR, while the TCRdb copy is restricted to in-frame clones and leaves out a portion. The sample contains some 58,000 clones, over 80% of which appear only once. This CDR3 has 16 residues. Per the germline V gene, CDR1 is KGHSH and CDR2 is LQKENI. The J segment lost 2 bases and the V segment lost 3 bases, leaving 5 bases of the junction unmatched. The chain combines TRBV18 with TRBJ2-1; 9 bases agree with TRBD1. The origin of this receptor is an adult with an advanced solid tumor such as melanoma, head and neck, liver or kidney cancer. This sample comprised CD4+ or CD8+ T cells sorted from blood, obtained in a trial of the OX40 agonist ivuxolimab. CDR3 region: CASSPLDRGTYNEQFF. The DNA for the CDR3 is TGTGCCAGCTCACCTTTGGACAGGGGCACCTACAATGAGCAGTTCTTC.